Presented here are 24 T cell receptor beta chains from one specimen sequenced in a study of blood T cell repertoires in COVID-19. Here immunoSEQ multiplex PCR was the method, and the copy in TCRdb shows in-frame clones only, minus some. The table lists around 100,000 clones, around 83% of them singletons, with 1.1% to 1.5% in the top ten. The material sequenced was peripheral blood. These receptors originate from a man aged 40-50 years with acute or convalescent COVID-19.

The V call is TRBV28, the J call TRBJ1-6, with D possibly TRBD1 on 6 matching bases. CDR1 is MDHEN, CDR2 SYDVKM, per germline. Deletions cut 10 bases from V and 10 bases from J, with 20 bases between. CDR3 length: 14 residues. The CDR3 DNA sequence: TGTGCCACCGGCGTCGTTTCGGGGGGCTCACCCCTCCACTTT. Protein sequence: CATGVVSGGSPLHF.

This chain uses TRBV7-8 with TRBJ1-1, with 8 bases lining up with TRBD1. Looked up from germline, CDR1 is SGHVS and CDR2 is FQNEAQ. The CDR3 extends over 12 amino acids. The trim removed 5 bases at V and 11 bases at J, leaving 7 bases unmatched. The CDR3 here is CASSPPDRDAFF. The CDR3 DNA reads TGTGCCAGCAGCCCTCCGGACAGGGACGCTTTCTTT.

The CDR3 sequence is CATWGQPGTTEAFF. CDR3 nucleotide sequence: TGTGCCACCTGGGGACAGCCCGGCACCACTGAAGCTTTCTTT. The chain has TRBV10-3 and TRBJ1-1; 7 bases are shared with TRBD1. V gave up 10 bases and J gave up 4 bases; unmatched junction bases: 12. CDR1 and CDR2 (germline): ENHRY, SYGVKD. The CDR3 extends over 14 amino acids.

This clone has just a few counts. J is TRBJ2-5 and V is TRBV5-1; 8 bases are shared with TRBD2. CDR1 SGHRS and CDR2 YFSETQ come from the germline V gene. This CDR3 has 15 amino acids. The junction had 7 bases not matched to a gene; V was cut back by 5 bases and J by 1 base. The CDR3 DNA sequence: TGCGCCAGCAGGAGACTAGCGATATCCCAAGAGACCCAGTACTTC. Its protein is CASRRLAISQETQYF.

In nucleotides, the CDR3 is TGTGCCAGCAGTTACCCGGGTATAGTTGATTCACCCCTCCACTTT. Its translation: CASSYPGIVDSPLHF. The V gene is TRBV6-2 or TRBV6-3, the J gene TRBJ1-6; D is ambiguous. Germline V gene sequence: CDR1 MNHEY, CDR2 SVGEGT. This CDR3 comprises 15 residues. V was pared by 2 bases and J by 8 bases, with 13 bases between.

This chain connects TRBV6-5 to TRBJ1-2; 7 nucleotides align to TRBD1. The CDR3 has 16 residues. V lost 2 bases, J lost 1 base, and 7 bases stayed unmatched. Germline V gene lookup returns CDR1 MNHEY and CDR2 SVGAGI. CDR3 nucleotides: TGTGCCAGCAGTTACGGGTGGCAGGGGGGTAACTATGGCTACACCTTC. Its protein is CASSYGWQGGNYGYTF.

This chain links TRBV15 with TRBJ2-3; the match to TRBD2 covers 13 bases. The CDR3 extends over 17 amino acids. CDR1 LNHNV and CDR2 YYDKDF come from the germline V gene (reference sequence). The V and J ends lost 5 bases and 2 bases, in that order; junction bases with no gene match: 7. The CDR3, as DNA: TGTGCCACCAGCCGACTAGCGGGAGGATTTTCCACAGATACGCAGTATTTT. Translated: CATSRLAGGFSTDTQYF.

The rearrangement links TRBV29-1 to TRBJ2-3; D is undetermined. CDR1 is SQVTM, CDR2 ANQGSEA, per germline. The CDR3 consists of 13 residues. V was trimmed by 7 bases and J by 3 bases, leaving 14 bases between them. The CDR3 DNA is TGCAGCGCCCTCGGTATCCGGACAGATACGCAGTATTTT. As protein: CSALGIRTDTQYF.

J is TRBJ2-1 and V is TRBV4-1; no clear D. Germline V lookup: CDR1 MGHRA, CDR2 YSYEKL. The CDR3 loop spans 13 amino acids. The V and J ends lost 0 bases and 9 bases respectively, with 9 bases between them. CDR3 amino acids: CASSQDMRSEQFF. CDR3 bases: TGCGCCAGCAGCCAAGATATGCGAAGTGAGCAGTTCTTC.

This clone was observed a single time. The rearrangement uses TRBV5-1 and TRBJ1-2, with 10 bases that match TRBD1. Germline V gives CDR1 SGHRS, CDR2 YFSETQ. The ends lost 0 bases at V and 4 bases at J; junction bases unmatched: 3. The CDR3 runs 15 residues. The CDR3 nucleotides read TGCGCCAGCAGCTTGGACGGGACAGGGGCCTATGGCTACACCTTC. Protein: CASSLDGTGAYGYTF.

The V and J genes are TRBV5-4 and TRBJ2-5; 7 bases fit TRBD2. V was pared by 4 bases and J by 5 bases, with 11 bases of the junction left unmatched. Germline CDR1 SGHNT, CDR2 YYREEE (reference sequence). CDR3 size: 15 residues. The CDR3 spells CASSPRAGMAETQYF. In DNA form, the CDR3 reads TGTGCCAGCAGCCCCCGAGCGGGGATGGCGGAGACCCAGTACTTC.

V gene TRBV10-3 combines with J gene TRBJ2-3; TRBD2 aligns across 11 bases. This CDR3 region has 14 residues. V dropped 5 bases and J dropped 4; count of bases not matched to a gene: 2. CDR1 ENHRY and CDR2 SYGVKD come from the germline V gene. CDR3 in amino acids: CAISLAGGPDTQYF. The DNA of the CDR3 is TGTGCCATCAGTCTAGCGGGGGGCCCAGATACGCAGTATTTT.

This clone was counted once. The gene calls are TRBV5-1 and TRBJ1-6; 9 bases are shared with TRBD1. CDR3 length equals 13 residues. Germline loops: CDR1 SGHRS, CDR2 YFSETQ. Trimming at V came to 8 bases and at J to 9 bases, leaving 6 bases not matched to a gene. This CDR3 reads CASSTGGSSPLHF. CDR3 DNA: TGCGCCAGTTCGACAGGGGGAAGTTCACCCCTCCACTTT.

The V gene is TRBV11-1, the J gene TRBJ2-1, with D maybe TRBD2 (5 bases). Trimming removed 6 bases at V and 8 bases at J, with 17 bases between. The CDR3 is made up of 14 amino acids. CDR1 is SGHAT, CDR2 FQDESV, per germline (reference sequence). The CDR3 DNA follows: TGTGCCAGCAGGCTAGCCCCTGCGGCCGATGAGCAGTTCTTC. Protein product: CASRLAPAADEQFF.

The genes are TRBV23-1 and TRBJ1-6; D gene uncertain. TRBV23-1 is given ORF status, its function remaining uncertain. This CDR3 has 14 residues. With 0 bases removed from V and 10 bases from J, the gap between germline ends came to 10 bases. For the CDR3, the DNA is TGCGCCAGCAGTCAATCAATAGCCGAATCACCCCTCCACTTT. Protein: CASSQSIAESPLHF.

The chain joins TRBV21-1 to TRBJ2-3; TRBD2, as called in the table, went unchecked against the DNA. TRBV21-1 is a recognized pseudogene. The CDR3 contains 15 residues. CDR3 nucleotide sequence: TGTGCCAGCAGCACTATCCGGGGGGCGGGGGATACGCAGTATTTT. Its translation is CASSTIRGAGDTQYF.

V and J are TRBV5-5 and TRBJ1-2, with 9 bases identical to TRBD1. The V gene end was trimmed by 0 bases and the J gene end by 5 bases; junction bases not matched to a gene: 5. The CDR3 spans 15 residues. CDR1 and CDR2 (germline): SGHKS, YYEKEE (reference sequence). The CDR3 DNA reads TGTGCCAGCAGCTTGGTACAGGGGGCCGGGTATGGCTACACCTTC. Protein sequence: CASSLVQGAGYGYTF.

This clone was seen only once. The V and J genes are TRBV27 and TRBJ1-2; 11 bases are shared with TRBD1. From germline, CDR1 is MNHEY and CDR2 SMNVEV (reference sequence). This CDR3 is built from 13 residues. J gave up 8 bases and V 6 bases, and 5 bases lay outside the gene matches. The CDR3 here is CASRGTGGMGYTF. The CDR3 DNA reads TGTGCCAGCAGGGGGACAGGGGGAATGGGCTACACCTTC.

The chain joins TRBV12-5 to TRBJ2-6; 7 nucleotides align to TRBD2. The length of the CDR3 is 16 residues. Germline CDR1 reads LGHNT; CDR2 reads FRNRAP. Germline trimming cut 1 base from V and 0 bases from J; bases unmatched to any gene: 0. The CDR3 loop is CASGLGEGSGANVLTF. The CDR3, as DNA: TGTGCTAGTGGTTTGGGGGAGGGCTCTGGGGCCAACGTCCTGACTTTC.

This clone was seen only a few times. This chain links TRBV30 with TRBJ1-1; D gene uncertain. CDR3 length: 14 residues. Deletions cut 4 bases from V and 0 bases from J, with 12 bases between. Germline lookup yields CDR1 GTSNPN and CDR2 SVGIG (reference sequence). The CDR3 reads CAWNLQIMNTEAFF. DNA of the CDR3: TGTGCCTGGAATCTACAGATCATGAACACTGAAGCTTTCTTT.

This clone was recorded once. J is TRBJ1-6 and V is TRBV3-1 (or the pseudogene TRBV3-2), with 9 bases matching TRBD1. Germline V gene lookup returns CDR1 LGHDT and CDR2 YNNKEL (reference sequence). The CDR3 extends over 16 amino acids. The junction had 14 bases not matched to a gene; V was cut back by 3 bases and J by 14 bases. CDR3 sequence reads: CASSHDPGTGLPTLHF. The DNA of the CDR3 is TGTGCCAGCAGCCACGACCCCGGGACAGGGCTTCCGACCCTCCACTTT.

This chain links TRBV2 with TRBJ1-5; D not certain. Trimming left V 4 bases short and J 7 bases short, with 11 bases between. Germline loops: CDR1 SNHLY, CDR2 FYNNEI. This CDR3 contains 13 residues. The CDR3: CASSGSRGQPQHF. CDR3 in DNA: TGTGCCAGCAGTGGGTCCCGGGGACAGCCCCAGCATTTT.

The CDR3 coding sequence is TGCGCCAGCAGCCGGACTAGCGGGAGCTCCTACAATGAGCAGTTCTTC. Its protein is CASSRTSGSSYNEQFF. The V gene is TRBV4-1, the J gene TRBJ2-1, with 13 bases lining up with TRBD2. The length of the CDR3 is 16 residues. Looked up from germline, CDR1 is MGHRA and CDR2 is YSYEKL. The V segment lost 4 bases and the J segment 0 bases; nucleotides outside the gene matches: 0.

The rearrangement links TRBV13 to TRBJ2-7; possible D gene TRBD2, 5 bases. Germline CDR1 reads PRHDT; CDR2 reads FYEKMQ (reference sequence). Trimming took off 4 bases at V and 0 bases at J, with 13 bases between the two ends. This CDR3 is built from 15 residues. The CDR3 DNA follows: TGTGCCAGCAGCTGGGGAGAAGCGGACTCCTACGAGCAGTACTTC. It specifies CASSWGEADSYEQYF. Looking up the rest from reference TRBV13 and TRBJ2-7 gives the full variable domain: AAGVIQSPRHLIKEKRETATLKCYPIPRHDTVYWYQQGPGQDPQFLISFYEKMQSDKGSIPDRFSAQQFSDYHSELNMSSLELGDSALYFCASSWGEADSYEQYFGPGTRLTVT.